Listed here are 2 T cell receptor beta chains from one sample, sequenced in a study of T cells in Graves' hyperthyroidism and ophthalmopathy (dated by TCRdb to between 2018 and 2021). The library was prepared using multiplex PCR. Sequenced using an Illumina HiSeq 2000. The TCR beta CDR3 regions were amplified from the RNA transcripts. The TCR CDR3 was subjected to a first round of RT-PCR using the HTBI primer set and the Qiagen OneStep RT-PCR kit. TCRdb trimmed the raw reads at Q25, called clones with MiXCR and kept productive beta chains. Rows with one shared CDR3 protein collapse into an entry with the most common genes and DNA. The sample table holds over 250,000 distinct CDR3 sequences, of which around 15% were seen once. The ten top clones hold 34% of the sample. Sample: blood. Every receptor here comes from a woman between 40 and 55 years old with Graves' ophthalmopathy.

This clonotype was picked up many times. The chain recombines TRBV5-6 with TRBJ1-1; TRBD1 is a possible D gene (5 bases). The V end was cut by 3 bases, the J end by 6 bases, with 18 bases between. CDR1 SGHDT and CDR2 YYEEEE come from the germline V gene. This CDR3 has 15 residues. For the CDR3, the DNA is TGTGCCAGCAGCTGGCTGACAGCTAGAACGGCTGAAGCTTTCTTT. Translation gives CASSWLTARTAEAFF.

This clonotype was recorded a few times. The rearrangement links TRBV19 to TRBJ1-3; tentatively, D is TRBD1 (5 bases). Germline CDR1 is LNHDA and CDR2 is SQIVND (reference sequence). This CDR3 region has 15 residues. V lost 5 bases and J 0 bases, leaving 11 bases between the germline ends. CDR3 DNA sequence: TGTGCCAGTAGTCTGGGACTACACTCTGGAAACACCATATATTTT. Its translation: CASSLGLHSGNTIYF.